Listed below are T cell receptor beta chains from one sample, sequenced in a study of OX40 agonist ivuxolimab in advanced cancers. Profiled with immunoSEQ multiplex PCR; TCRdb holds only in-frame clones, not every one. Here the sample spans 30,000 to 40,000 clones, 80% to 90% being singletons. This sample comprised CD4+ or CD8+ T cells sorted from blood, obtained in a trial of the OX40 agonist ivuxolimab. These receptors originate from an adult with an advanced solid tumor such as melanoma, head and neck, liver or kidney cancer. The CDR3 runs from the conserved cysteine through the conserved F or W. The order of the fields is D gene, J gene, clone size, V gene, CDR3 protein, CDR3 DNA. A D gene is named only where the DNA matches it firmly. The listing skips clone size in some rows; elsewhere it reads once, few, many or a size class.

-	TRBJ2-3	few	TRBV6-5	CASSYSTDTDTQYF	TGTGCCAGCAGTTACTCGACAGACACAGATACGCAGTATTTT
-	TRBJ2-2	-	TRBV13	CACRDSGTGELFF	TGTGCCTGCCGGGACTCTGGCACCGGGGAGCTGTTTTTT
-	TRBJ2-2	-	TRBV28	CAGRGLLGTGELFF	TGTGCGGGACGGGGACTCTTGGGCACCGGGGAGCTGTTTTTT
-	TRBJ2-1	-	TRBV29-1	CSVEVGGVVSPYNEQFF	TGCAGCGTTGAAGTTGGTGGCGTAGTTAGTCCCTACAATGAGCAGTTCTTC
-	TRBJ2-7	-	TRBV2	CASTEGPSYEQYF	TGTGCCAGCACCGAGGGACCGAGCTACGAGCAGTACTTC
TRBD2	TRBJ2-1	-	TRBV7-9	CASSNREGGSGNEQFF	TGTGCCAGCAGTAATCGGGAGGGCGGGAGTGGGAATGAGCAGTTCTTC
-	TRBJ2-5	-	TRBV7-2	CASSFKNQGIQYF	TGTGCCAGCAGCTTTAAAAATCAGGGGATCCAGTACTTC
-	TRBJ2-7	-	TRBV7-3	CASSLGGGGEQYF	TGTGCCAGCAGCTTGGGAGGGGGCGGCGAGCAGTACTTC
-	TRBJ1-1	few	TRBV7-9	CASSLRGEDTEAFF	TGTGCCAGCAGCTTACGGGGGGAGGATACTGAAGCTTTCTTT
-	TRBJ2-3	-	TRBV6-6	CASKTRGFTDTQYF	TGTGCCAGCAAAACCAGGGGATTCACAGATACGCAGTATTTT
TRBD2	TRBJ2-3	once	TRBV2	CASSRTSGRGDTQYF	TGTGCCAGCTCCCGAACTAGCGGGAGGGGGGATACGCAGTATTTT
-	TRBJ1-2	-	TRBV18	CASSPDRSNYGYTF	TGTGCCAGCTCACCGGACAGATCCAACTATGGCTACACCTTC
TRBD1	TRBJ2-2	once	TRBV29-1	CSVQVAGGITGELFF	TGCAGCGTCCAGGTGGCAGGGGGCATCACCGGGGAGCTGTTTTTT
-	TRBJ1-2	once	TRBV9	CASSVWEGPADGYTF	TGTGCCAGCAGCGTATGGGAGGGTCCCGCTGATGGCTACACCTTC
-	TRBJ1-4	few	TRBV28	CASSPALRRPGEKLFF	TGTGCCAGCAGTCCTGCTCTGCGGCGCCCGGGTGAAAAACTGTTTTTT
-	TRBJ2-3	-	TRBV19	CASTAVPTLGTDTQYF	TGTGCCAGTACCGCAGTACCTACCTTAGGCACAGATACGCAGTATTTT
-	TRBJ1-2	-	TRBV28	CASSSGQTGNYGYTF	TGTGCCAGCAGTTCCGGACAGACTGGTAACTATGGCTACACCTTC
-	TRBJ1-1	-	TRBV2	CASRELTVNTEAFF	TGTGCCAGCAGGGAGTTGACAGTGAACACTGAAGCTTTCTTT
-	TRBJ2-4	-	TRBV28	CASNPDRAAGIQYF	TGTGCCAGCAACCCGGACCGCGCGGCGGGCATTCAGTACTTC
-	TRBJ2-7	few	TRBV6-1	CATGRIYEQYF	TGTGCCACGGGACGGATATACGAGCAGTACTTC
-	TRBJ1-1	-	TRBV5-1	CASSHGRTMNTEAFF	TGCGCCAGCAGCCACGGACGGACCATGAACACTGAAGCTTTCTTT
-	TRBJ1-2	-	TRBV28	CASKRTNYGYTF	TGTGCCAGCAAAAGAACTAACTATGGCTACACCTTC
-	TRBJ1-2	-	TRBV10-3	CAISEVVANYGYTF	TGTGCCATCAGTGAAGTAGTGGCTAACTATGGCTACACCTTC
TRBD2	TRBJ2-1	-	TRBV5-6	CASSFFSGSGNEQFF	TGTGCCAGCAGCTTTTTTAGCGGGAGTGGGAATGAGCAGTTCTTC
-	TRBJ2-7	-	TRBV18	CASSPFRGTNYSYEQYF	TGTGCCAGCTCACCATTCAGAGGGACCAATTACTCCTACGAGCAGTACTTC
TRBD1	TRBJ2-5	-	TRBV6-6	CASSYSTGGAETQYF	TGTGCCAGCAGTTACTCGACAGGGGGCGCGGAGACCCAGTACTTC
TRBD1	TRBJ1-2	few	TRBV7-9	CASSLGTASYTF	TGTGCCAGCAGCCTAGGGACAGCAAGTTACACCTTC
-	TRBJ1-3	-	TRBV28	CATLEVSGNTIYF	TGTGCCACCCTCGAGGTCTCTGGAAACACCATATATTTT
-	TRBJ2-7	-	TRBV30	CAWRGYGSYEQYF	TGTGCCTGGAGAGGGTACGGGTCCTACGAGCAGTACTTC
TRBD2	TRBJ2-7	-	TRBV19	CASSTSGRRLRYEQYF	TGTGCCAGTAGTACTAGCGGGAGGCGCCTGCGTTACGAGCAGTACTTC
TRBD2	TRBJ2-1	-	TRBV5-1	CASSRGTSGSYEQFF	TGCGCCAGCAGCCGGGGGACTAGCGGGAGCTATGAGCAGTTCTTC
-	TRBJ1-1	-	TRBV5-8	CASSLGGWHPNTEAFF	TGTGCCAGCAGCTTGGGCGGTTGGCACCCGAACACTGAAGCTTTCTTT
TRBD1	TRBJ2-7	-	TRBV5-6	CASSLYRGRIDEQYF	TGTGCCAGCAGCCTCTACAGGGGGCGGATCGACGAGCAGTACTTC
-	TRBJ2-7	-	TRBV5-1	CASSWGDSSEQYF	TGCGCCAGCAGCTGGGGGGACAGTTCCGAGCAGTACTTC
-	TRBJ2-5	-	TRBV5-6	CASVLGGRETQYF	TGTGCCAGCGTCTTGGGGGGACGGGAGACCCAGTACTTC
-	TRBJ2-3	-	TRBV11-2	CASSLAGHSNTQYF	TGTGCCAGCAGCTTAGCGGGACACTCCAATACGCAGTATTTT
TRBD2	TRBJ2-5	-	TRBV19	CASSHWASGIQETQYF	TGTGCCAGTAGCCACTGGGCTAGCGGGATACAAGAGACCCAGTACTTC
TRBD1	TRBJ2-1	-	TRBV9	CASSGTGAREQFF	TGTGCCAGCAGCGGTACAGGGGCTCGTGAGCAGTTCTTC
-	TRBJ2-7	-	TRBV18	CASSPETPSYEQYF	TGTGCCAGCTCACCAGAGACTCCCTCCTACGAGCAGTACTTC
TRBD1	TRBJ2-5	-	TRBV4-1	CASSQGQGVETQYF	TGCGCCAGCAGCCAAGGACAGGGGGTAGAGACCCAGTACTTC
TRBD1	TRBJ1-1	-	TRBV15	CATSTGEGAQTEAFF	TGTGCCACCAGCACAGGGGAGGGGGCGCAAACTGAAGCTTTCTTT
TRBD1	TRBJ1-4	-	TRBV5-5	CASSLDPGGSQGKLFF	TGTGCCAGCAGCTTGGATCCAGGGGGCTCCCAAGGAAAACTGTTTTTT
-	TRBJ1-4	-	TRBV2	CASTRGIGEKLFF	TGTGCCAGTACTAGGGGAATCGGAGAAAAACTGTTTTTT
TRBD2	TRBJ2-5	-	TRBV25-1	CASCPTSGVETQYF	TGTGCCAGCTGCCCGACTAGCGGGGTAGAGACCCAGTACTTC
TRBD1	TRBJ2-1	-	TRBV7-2	CASSLAGTGYDEQFF	TGTGCCAGCAGCTTAGCCGGGACAGGGTACGATGAGCAGTTCTTC
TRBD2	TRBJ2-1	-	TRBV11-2	CASSLDQVAGAYEQFF	TGTGCCAGCAGCTTAGATCAAGTAGCGGGAGCTTATGAGCAGTTCTTC
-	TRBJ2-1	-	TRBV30	CAWSVSGFNEQFF	TGTGCCTGGAGTGTAAGCGGGTTTAATGAGCAGTTCTTC
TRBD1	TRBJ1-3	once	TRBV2	CASKPDRGLGNTIYF	TGTGCCAGCAAACCCGACAGGGGGCTAGGAAACACCATATATTTT
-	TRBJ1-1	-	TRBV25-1	CASSESRGSGNTEAFF	TGTGCCAGCAGCGAAAGCAGGGGTTCCGGGAACACTGAAGCTTTCTTT
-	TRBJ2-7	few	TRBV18	CASSPTWGTYEQYF	TGTGCCAGCTCACCAACTTGGGGAACTTACGAGCAGTACTTC
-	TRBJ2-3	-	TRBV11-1	CASSLGQLNTDTQYF	TGTGCCAGCAGCTTAGGACAGCTCAACACAGATACGCAGTATTTT
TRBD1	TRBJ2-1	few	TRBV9	CASSVQGQYNEQFF	TGTGCCAGCAGCGTTCAGGGACAGTACAATGAGCAGTTCTTC
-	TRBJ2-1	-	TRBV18	CASSLQGGSYNEQFF	TGTGCCAGCTCGCTACAGGGTGGGTCCTACAATGAGCAGTTCTTC
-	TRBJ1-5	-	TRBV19	CASSLQDQPQHF	TGTGCCAGTAGTCTACAGGATCAGCCCCAGCATTTT
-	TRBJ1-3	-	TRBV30	CAWSRGVGNTIYF	TGTGCCTGGAGTCGGGGGGTAGGAAACACCATATATTTT